The sequence of this T cell receptor (beta chain) was determined in a study of beta chain features in type 1 diabetes. Study findings and constraints: Shorter TCRB CDR3s, moderately but significantly so, were found in Type 1 diabetes patients in all four CD4+ subsets.

V was pared by 9 bases and J by 4 bases, with 5 bases of the junction left unmatched. Germline values: CDR1 ENHRY, CDR2 SYGVKD. The CDR3 extends over 14 amino acids. Expressed TCRB transcripts got sequenced, as all isolated RNA was reverse transcribed. Some clones are missing from TCRdb's copy, which holds only in-frame ones; the method was immunoSEQ multiplex PCR. The sample lists some 15,000 clones; roughly two thirds were seen once. On this clone: What it binds is unknown.

The chain combines TRBV10-3 with TRBJ2-2; 10 bases map to TRBD2. This receptor was obtained from a man between 25 and 39 years old with type 1 diabetes. The sequenced material came from stem cell memory CD4+ T cells from blood. The CDR3 loop reads CAIRSGGATGELFF. CDR3 nucleotide sequence: TGTGCCATACGGAGCGGGGGGGCCACCGGGGAGCTGTTTTTT.